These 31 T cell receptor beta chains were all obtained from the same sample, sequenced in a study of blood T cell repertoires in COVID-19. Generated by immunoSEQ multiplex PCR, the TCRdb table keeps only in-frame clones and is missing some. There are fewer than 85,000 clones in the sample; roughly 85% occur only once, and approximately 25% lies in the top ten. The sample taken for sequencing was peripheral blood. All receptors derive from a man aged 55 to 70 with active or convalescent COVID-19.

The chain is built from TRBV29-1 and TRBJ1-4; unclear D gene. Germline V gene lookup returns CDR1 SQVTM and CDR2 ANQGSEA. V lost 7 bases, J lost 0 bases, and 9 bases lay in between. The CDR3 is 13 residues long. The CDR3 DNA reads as TGCAGCGCAAGGAGGGCAACTAATGAAAAACTGTTTTTT. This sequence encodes CSARRATNEKLFF.

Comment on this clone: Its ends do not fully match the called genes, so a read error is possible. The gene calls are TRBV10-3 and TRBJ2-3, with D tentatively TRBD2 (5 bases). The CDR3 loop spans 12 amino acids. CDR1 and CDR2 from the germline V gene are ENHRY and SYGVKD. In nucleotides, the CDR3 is TGTGCCATCAGACGCGATACCGGGGAACGCAATTTT. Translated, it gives CAIRRDTGERNF.

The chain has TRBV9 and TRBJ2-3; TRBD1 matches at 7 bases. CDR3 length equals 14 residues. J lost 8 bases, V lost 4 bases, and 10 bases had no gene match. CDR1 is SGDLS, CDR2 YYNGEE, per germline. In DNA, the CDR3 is TGTGCCAGCAGCCCCCGACCCTCAGGGGGTACGCAGTATTTT. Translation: CASSPRPSGGTQYF.

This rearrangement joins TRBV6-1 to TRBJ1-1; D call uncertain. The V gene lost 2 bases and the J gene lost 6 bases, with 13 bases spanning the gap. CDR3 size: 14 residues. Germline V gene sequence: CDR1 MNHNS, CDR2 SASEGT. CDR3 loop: CASSEMAQIPEAFF. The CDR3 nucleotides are TGTGCCAGCAGTGAAATGGCACAGATCCCTGAAGCTTTCTTT.

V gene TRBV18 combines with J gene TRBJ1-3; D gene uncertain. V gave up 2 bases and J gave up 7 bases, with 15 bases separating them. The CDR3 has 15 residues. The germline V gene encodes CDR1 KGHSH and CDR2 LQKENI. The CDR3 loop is CASSPGGSLGNTIYF. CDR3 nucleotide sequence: TGTGCCAGCTCACCAGGAGGGTCGCTTGGGAACACCATATATTTT.

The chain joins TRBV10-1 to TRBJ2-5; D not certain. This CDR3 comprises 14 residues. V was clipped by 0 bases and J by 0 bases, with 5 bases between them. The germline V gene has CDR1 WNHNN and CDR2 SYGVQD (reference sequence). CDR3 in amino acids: CASSESPNQETQYF. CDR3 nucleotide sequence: TGCGCCAGCAGTGAGTCCCCAAACCAAGAGACCCAGTACTTC.

In DNA, the CDR3 is TGCGCCAGCAGCTTGGGCAGGGCTGGCACAGATACGCAGTATTTT. Translated, it gives CASSLGRAGTDTQYF. The V call is TRBV5-1, the J call TRBJ2-3; tentative D call: TRBD1 (5 bases). The CDR3 is 15 amino acids. V was cut by 0 bases and J by 1 base, with 9 bases left in between. Germline V gene data show CDR1 as SGHRS and CDR2 as YFSETQ.

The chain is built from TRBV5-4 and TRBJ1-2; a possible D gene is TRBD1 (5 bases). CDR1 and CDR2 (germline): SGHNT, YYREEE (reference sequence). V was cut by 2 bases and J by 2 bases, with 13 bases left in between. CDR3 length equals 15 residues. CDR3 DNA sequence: TGTGCCAGCAGCTTAGGAGGGGCCCCCAACTATGGCTACACCTTC. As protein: CASSLGGAPNYGYTF.

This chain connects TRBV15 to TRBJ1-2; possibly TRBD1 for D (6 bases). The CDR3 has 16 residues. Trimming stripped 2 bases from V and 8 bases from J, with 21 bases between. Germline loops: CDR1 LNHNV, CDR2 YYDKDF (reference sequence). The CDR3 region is CATSRLRGGETSGYTF. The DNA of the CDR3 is TGTGCCACCAGCAGACTGAGGGGGGGAGAGACTAGCGGCTACACCTTC.

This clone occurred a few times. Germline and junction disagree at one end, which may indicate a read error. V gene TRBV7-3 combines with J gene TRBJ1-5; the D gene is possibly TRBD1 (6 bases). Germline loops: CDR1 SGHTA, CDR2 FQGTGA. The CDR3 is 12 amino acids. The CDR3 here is CRFGGRVGPQHF. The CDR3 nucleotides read TGCCGATTTGGGGGCAGGGTCGGACCCCAGCATTTT. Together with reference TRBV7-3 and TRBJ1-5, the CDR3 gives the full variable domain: GAGVSQTPSNKVTEKGKYVELRCDPISGHTALYWYRQSLGQGPEFLIYFQGTGAADDSGLPNDRFFAVRPEGSVSTLKIQRTERGDSAVYLCRFGGRVGPQHFGDGTRLSIL.

The CDR3 region has the DNA TGTGCCAGGAAGGGACAGGGCATTAATTGGAATGAGCAGTTCTTC. This encodes CARKGQGINWNEQFF. The chain carries TRBV21-1 and TRBJ2-1; the table's D call TRBD1 went unverified against the DNA. TRBV21-1 is designated a pseudogene. CDR3 length: 15 residues.

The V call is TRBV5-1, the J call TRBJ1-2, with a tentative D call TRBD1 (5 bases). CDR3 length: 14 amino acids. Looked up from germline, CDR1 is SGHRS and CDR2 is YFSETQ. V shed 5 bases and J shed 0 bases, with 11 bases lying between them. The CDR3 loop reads CASSVDTSNYGYTF. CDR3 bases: TGCGCCAGCAGTGTGGACACATCTAACTATGGCTACACCTTC.

The CDR3 DNA reads as TGTGCCAGCAGTTTATCGTTGCGGGGGTTATACAATGAGCAGTTCTTC. Translating it yields CASSLSLRGLYNEQFF. V gene TRBV27 combines with J gene TRBJ2-1; 7 nucleotides match TRBD2. J was trimmed by 4 bases and V by 0 bases; bases with no gene match: 6. The CDR3 has 16 residues. Germline V gives CDR1 MNHEY, CDR2 SMNVEV (reference sequence).

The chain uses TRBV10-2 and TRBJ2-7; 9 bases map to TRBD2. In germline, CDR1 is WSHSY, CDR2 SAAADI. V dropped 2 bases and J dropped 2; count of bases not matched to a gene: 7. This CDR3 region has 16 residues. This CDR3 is CASSEHLQRGAYEQYF. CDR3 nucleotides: TGCGCCAGCAGTGAGCATTTACAGCGGGGGGCCTACGAGCAGTACTTC.

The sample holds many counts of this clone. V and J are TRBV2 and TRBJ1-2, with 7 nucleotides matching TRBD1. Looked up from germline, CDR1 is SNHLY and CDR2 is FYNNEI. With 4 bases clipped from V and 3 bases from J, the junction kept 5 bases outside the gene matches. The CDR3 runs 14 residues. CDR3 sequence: CASSGLTGDYGYTF. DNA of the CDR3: TGTGCCAGCAGTGGCCTTACAGGGGACTATGGCTACACCTTC.

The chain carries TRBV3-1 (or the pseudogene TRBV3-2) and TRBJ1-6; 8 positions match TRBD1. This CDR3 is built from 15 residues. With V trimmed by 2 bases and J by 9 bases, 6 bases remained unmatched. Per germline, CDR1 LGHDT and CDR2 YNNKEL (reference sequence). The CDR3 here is CASSQFLGQGSPLHF. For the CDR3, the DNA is TGTGCCAGCAGCCAATTCTTAGGACAGGGTTCACCCCTCCACTTT.

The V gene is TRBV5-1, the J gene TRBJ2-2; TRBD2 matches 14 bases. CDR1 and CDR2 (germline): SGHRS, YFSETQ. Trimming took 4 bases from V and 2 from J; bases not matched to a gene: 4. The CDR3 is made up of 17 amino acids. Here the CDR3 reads CASSRTSGGQNTGELFF. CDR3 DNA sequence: TGCGCCAGCAGCCGGACTAGCGGGGGGCAAAACACCGGGGAGCTGTTTTTT.

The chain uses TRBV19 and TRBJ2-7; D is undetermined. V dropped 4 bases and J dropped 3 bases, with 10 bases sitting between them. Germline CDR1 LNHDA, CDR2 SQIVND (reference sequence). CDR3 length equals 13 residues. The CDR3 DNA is TGTGCCAGTAGTACCGGGTTTCACTACGAGCAGTACTTC. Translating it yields CASSTGFHYEQYF. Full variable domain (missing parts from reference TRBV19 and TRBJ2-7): DGGITQSPKYLFRKEGQNVTLSCEQNLNHDAMYWYRQDPGQGLRLIYYSQIVNDFQKGDIAEGYSVSREKKESFPLTVTSAQKNPTAFYLCASSTGFHYEQYFGPGTRLTVT.

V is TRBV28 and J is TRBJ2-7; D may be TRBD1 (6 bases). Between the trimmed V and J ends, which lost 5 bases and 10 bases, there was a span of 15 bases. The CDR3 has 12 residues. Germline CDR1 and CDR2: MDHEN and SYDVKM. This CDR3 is CASSPRQDLQYF. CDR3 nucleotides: TGTGCCAGCAGTCCCCGACAGGATCTACAGTACTTC.

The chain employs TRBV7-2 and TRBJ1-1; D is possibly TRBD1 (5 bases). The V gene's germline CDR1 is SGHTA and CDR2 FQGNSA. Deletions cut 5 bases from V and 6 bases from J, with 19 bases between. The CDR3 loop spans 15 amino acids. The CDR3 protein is CASSLGSGESAEAFF. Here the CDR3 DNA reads TGTGCCAGCAGCCTAGGGTCGGGGGAATCGGCTGAAGCTTTCTTT.

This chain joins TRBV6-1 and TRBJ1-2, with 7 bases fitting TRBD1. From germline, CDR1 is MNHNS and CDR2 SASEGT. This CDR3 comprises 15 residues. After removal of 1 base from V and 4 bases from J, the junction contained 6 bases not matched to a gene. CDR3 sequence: CASSEGQGSSYGYTF. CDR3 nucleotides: TGTGCCAGCAGTGAAGGACAGGGAAGCAGCTATGGCTACACCTTC.

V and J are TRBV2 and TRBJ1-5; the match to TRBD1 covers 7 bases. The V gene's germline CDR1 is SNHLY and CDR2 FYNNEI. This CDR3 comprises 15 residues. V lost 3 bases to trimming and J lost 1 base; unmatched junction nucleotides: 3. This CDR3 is CASSDSTGSNQPQHF. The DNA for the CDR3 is TGTGCCAGCAGTGACTCGACAGGGAGCAATCAGCCCCAGCATTTT. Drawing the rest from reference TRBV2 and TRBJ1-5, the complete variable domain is EPEVTQTPSHQVTQMGQEVILRCVPISNHLYFYWYRQILGQKVEFLVSFYNNEISEKSEIFDDQFSVERPDGSNFTLKIRSTKLEDSAMYFCASSDSTGSNQPQHFGDGTRLSIL.

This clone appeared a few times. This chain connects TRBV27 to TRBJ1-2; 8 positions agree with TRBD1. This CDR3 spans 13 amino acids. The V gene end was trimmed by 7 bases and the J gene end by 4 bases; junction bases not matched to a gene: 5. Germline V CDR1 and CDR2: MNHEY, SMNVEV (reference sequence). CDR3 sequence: CASKTGGTYGYTF. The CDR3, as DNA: TGTGCCAGCAAAACAGGGGGGACCTATGGCTACACCTTC.

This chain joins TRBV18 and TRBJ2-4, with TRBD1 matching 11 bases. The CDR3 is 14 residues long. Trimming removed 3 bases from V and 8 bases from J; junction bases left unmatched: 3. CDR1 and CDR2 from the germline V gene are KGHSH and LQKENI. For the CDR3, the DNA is TGTGCCAGCTCACCTGGACAGGGGGCTGACATTCAGTACTTC. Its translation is CASSPGQGADIQYF. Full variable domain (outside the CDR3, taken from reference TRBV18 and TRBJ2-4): NAGVMQNPRHLVRRRGQEARLRCSPMKGHSHVYWYRQLPEEGLKFMVYLQKENIIDESGMPKERFSAEFPKEGPSILRIQQVVRGDSAAYFCASSPGQGADIQYFGAGTRLSVL.

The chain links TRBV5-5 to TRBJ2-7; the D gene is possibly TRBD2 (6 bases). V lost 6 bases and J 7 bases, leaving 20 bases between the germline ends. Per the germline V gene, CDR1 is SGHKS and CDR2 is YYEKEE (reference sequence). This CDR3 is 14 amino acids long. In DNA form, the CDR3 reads TGTGCCAGCACCCCAGGGACTCTCGGCGGGGAGCAGTACTTC. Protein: CASTPGTLGGEQYF.

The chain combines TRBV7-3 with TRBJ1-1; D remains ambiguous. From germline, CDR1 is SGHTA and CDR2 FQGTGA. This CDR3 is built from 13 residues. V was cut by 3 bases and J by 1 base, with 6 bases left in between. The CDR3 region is CASSFSPNTEAFF. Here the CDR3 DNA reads TGTGCCAGCAGCTTTAGTCCGAACACTGAAGCTTTCTTT.

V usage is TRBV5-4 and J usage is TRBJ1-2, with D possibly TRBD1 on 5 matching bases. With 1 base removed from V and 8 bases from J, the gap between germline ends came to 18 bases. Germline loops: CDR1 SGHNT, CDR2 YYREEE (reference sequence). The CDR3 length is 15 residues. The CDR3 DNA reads TGTGCCAGCAGCTTGTTCCGGAAAGGGGATTTGGGCTACACCTTC. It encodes CASSLFRKGDLGYTF.

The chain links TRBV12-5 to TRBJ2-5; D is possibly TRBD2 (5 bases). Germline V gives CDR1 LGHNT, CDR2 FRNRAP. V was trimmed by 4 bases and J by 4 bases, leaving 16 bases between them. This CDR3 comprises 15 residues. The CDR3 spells CASGSPGPSGETQYF. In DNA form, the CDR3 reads TGTGCTAGTGGTTCTCCAGGCCCAAGCGGAGAGACCCAGTACTTC.

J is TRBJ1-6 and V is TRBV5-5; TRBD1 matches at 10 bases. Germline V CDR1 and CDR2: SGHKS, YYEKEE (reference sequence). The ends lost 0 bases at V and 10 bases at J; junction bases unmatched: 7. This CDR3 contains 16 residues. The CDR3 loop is CASSLAGTGVGSPLHF. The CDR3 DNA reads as TGTGCCAGCAGCTTGGCCGGGACAGGGGTCGGGTCACCCCTCCACTTT.

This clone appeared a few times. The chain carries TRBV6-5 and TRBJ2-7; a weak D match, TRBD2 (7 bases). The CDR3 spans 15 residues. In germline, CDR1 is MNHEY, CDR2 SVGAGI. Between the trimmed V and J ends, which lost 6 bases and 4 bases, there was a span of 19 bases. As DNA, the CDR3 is TGTGCCAGCAGGCGGGAGCCGGGGGCCTTATACGAGCAGTACTTC. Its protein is CASRREPGALYEQYF.

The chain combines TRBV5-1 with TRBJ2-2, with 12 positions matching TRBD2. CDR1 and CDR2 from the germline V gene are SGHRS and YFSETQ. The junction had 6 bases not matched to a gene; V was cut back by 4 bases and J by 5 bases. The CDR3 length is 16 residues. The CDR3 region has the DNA TGCGCCAGCAGCCCCCCGACTAGCGGGGGTACCGGGGAGCTGTTTTTT. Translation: CASSPPTSGGTGELFF.